This entry lists 14 T cell receptor beta chains sequenced from one sample in a study of T cell responses to AZD1222 COVID-19 vaccine (dated by TCRdb to 2020 to 2023). Libraries were made using the immunoSEQ multiplex PCR assay. In TCRdb, the immuneACCESS table is reduced to in-frame sequences with V and J assigned. These tables do not hold every clone; where another copy was compared, an unresolved V gene accounts for under half, and the others remain unexplained. Within this sample are 50,000 to 65,000 clones, with around 90% of them counted one time only. Around 5% of the sample rests with the top ten. Explained via the paper, the time point label denotes: baseline before first vaccination. The material sequenced was peripheral blood, taken on day 0 of AZD1222 vaccination. Source of these receptors: an adult in good health.

The J gene is TRBJ2-1, the V gene TRBV5-1, with 9 bases lining up with TRBD2. V lost 7 bases, J lost 4 bases, and 6 bases stayed unmatched. The CDR3 has 14 amino acids. Per germline, CDR1 SGHRS and CDR2 YFSETQ. CDR3 DNA: TGCGCCAGCTCAAGCGGGGGGCGATACAATGAGCAGTTCTTC. Protein: CASSSGGRYNEQFF. The full variable domain, in which reference TRBV5-1 and TRBJ2-1 provide the parts outside the CDR3, is KAGVTQTPRYLIKTRGQQVTLSCSPISGHRSVSWYQQTPGQGLQFLFEYFSETQRNKGNFPGRFSGRQFSNSRSEMNVSTLELGDSALYLCASSSGGRYNEQFFGPGTRLTVL.

This chain joins TRBV4-2 and TRBJ2-3; TRBD2 matches at 12 bases. Germline V gene data show CDR1 as LGHNA and CDR2 as YNFKEQ. The CDR3 is 19 residues long. With V trimmed by 4 bases and J by 5 bases, 16 bases remained unmatched. CDR3 in amino acids: CASSPEETSGGLGVDTQYF. Written as DNA, the CDR3 is TGTGCCAGCAGCCCAGAGGAAACTAGCGGGGGGCTGGGGGTAGATACGCAGTATTTT.

This clone occurred once. The chain couples TRBV7-9 to TRBJ2-5; tentative D call: TRBD2 (6 bases). The length of the CDR3 is 14 residues. Germline lookup yields CDR1 SEHNR and CDR2 FQNEAQ (reference sequence). Trimming took 4 bases from V and 4 from J, leaving 13 bases between them. CDR3 protein: CASSSLAFLETQYF. As DNA, the CDR3 is TGTGCCAGCAGCTCCCTAGCGTTCTTAGAGACCCAGTACTTC.

This chain links TRBV7-9 with TRBJ1-2; D remains unclear. V lost 4 bases, J lost 8 bases, and 20 bases lay in between. The germline V gene has CDR1 SEHNR and CDR2 FQNEAQ (reference sequence). CDR3 length equals 15 residues. CDR3 in DNA: TGTGCCAGCAGCTCAGAGGTCTCGGTGTCCTTAGGCTACACCTTC. The encoded protein is CASSSEVSVSLGYTF.

J is TRBJ1-2 and V is TRBV18, with 9 nucleotides matching TRBD1. The length of the CDR3 is 15 residues. The V and J ends lost 5 bases and 1 base, in that order; junction bases with no gene match: 5. CDR1 KGHSH and CDR2 LQKENI come from the germline V gene. In nucleotides, the CDR3 is TGTGCCAGCTCAACTACAGGGGGCATTAACTATGGCTACACCTTC. Encoded protein: CASSTTGGINYGYTF.

The J gene is TRBJ1-1, the V gene TRBV5-1, with 7 bases that match TRBD1. The CDR3 contains 13 residues. Germline CDR1 and CDR2: SGHRS and YFSETQ. V lost 0 bases and J lost 9; bases outside the gene matches: 5. Here the CDR3 DNA reads TGCGCCAGCAGCTTGGTAGAGAGGGGGCAAGCTTTCTTT. Translating it yields CASSLVERGQAFF. Full variable domain (remainder filled in from reference TRBV5-1 and TRBJ1-1): KAGVTQTPRYLIKTRGQQVTLSCSPISGHRSVSWYQQTPGQGLQFLFEYFSETQRNKGNFPGRFSGRQFSNSRSEMNVSTLELGDSALYLCASSLVERGQAFFGQGTRLTVV.

The rearrangement links TRBV6-5 to TRBJ2-3; 9 bases fit TRBD1. V lost 6 bases and J lost 4; bases outside the gene matches: 5. Germline CDR1 is MNHEY and CDR2 is SVGAGI. The CDR3 runs 14 residues. This chain's CDR3 is CASRSGQGSDTQYF. In nucleotides, the CDR3 is TGTGCCAGCAGATCGGGACAGGGTTCAGATACGCAGTATTTT.

The V gene is TRBV20-1, the J gene TRBJ2-3; unclear D gene. V shed 6 bases and J shed 4 bases, with 8 bases lying between them. This CDR3 is built from 11 residues. Germline CDR1 reads DFQATT; CDR2 reads SNEGSKA (reference sequence). Here the CDR3 reads CSASPADTQYF. The CDR3 bases are TGCAGTGCCAGCCCAGCAGATACGCAGTATTTT.

This clone was seen just once. The V gene is TRBV6-5, the J gene TRBJ2-3, with 8 bases lining up with TRBD2. After removal of 3 bases from V and 5 bases from J, the junction contained 1 base not matched to a gene. The CDR3 has 13 amino acids. The germline V gene encodes CDR1 MNHEY and CDR2 SVGAGI. This CDR3 reads CASSYTSGDTQYF. The CDR3 DNA sequence: TGTGCCAGCAGTTATACTAGCGGAGATACGCAGTATTTT.

The chain recombines TRBV2 with TRBJ1-1; D is uncertain. V shed 8 bases and J shed 7 bases, with 11 bases lying between them. The CDR3 extends over 11 amino acids. CDR1 SNHLY and CDR2 FYNNEI come from the germline V gene. CDR3 nucleotides: TGTGCCAGCGGGCGCATAGGTGAAGCTTTCTTT. It yields the protein CASGRIGEAFF.

This clone occurred once. This sequence joins TRBV7-8 and TRBJ1-2, with D possibly matching TRBD1 (5 bases). This CDR3 is 15 amino acids long. The V end was cut by 1 base, the J end by 5 bases, with 14 bases between. Germline V lookup: CDR1 SGHVS, CDR2 FQNEAQ. The CDR3 coding sequence is TGTGCCAGCAGCTTAGAAGCGAAGGGGCCGTATGGCTACACCTTC. It specifies CASSLEAKGPYGYTF. The full variable domain, with the rest looked up from reference TRBV7-8 and TRBJ1-2, is GAGVSQSPRYKVAKRGQDVALRCDPISGHVSLFWYQQALGQGPEFLTYFQNEAQLDKSGLPSDRFFAERPEGSVSTLKIQRTQQEDSAVYLCASSLEAKGPYGYTFGSGTRLTVV.

The chain carries TRBV23-1 and TRBJ1-1, with D maybe TRBD1 (6 bases). TRBV23-1 is treated as an ORF (open reading frame) with a function not yet certain. The CDR3 is made up of 16 amino acids. V was cut by 4 bases and J by 1 base, with 16 bases left in between. CDR3 nucleotides: TGCGCCAGCAGTCCCGGGAAAGGGACACAGAACACTGAAGCTTTCTTT. It codes for CASSPGKGTQNTEAFF.

J is TRBJ2-5 and V is TRBV6-5; D not resolved. The CDR3 spans 11 residues. In germline, CDR1 is MNHEY, CDR2 SVGAGI. V was clipped by 10 bases and J by 4 bases, with 10 bases between them. The DNA of the CDR3 is TGTGCCATCCGGAAGGGAGAGACCCAGTACTTC. Its translation is CAIRKGETQYF.

This clone has a handful of counts. V gene TRBV9 combines with J gene TRBJ2-3, with D possibly TRBD1 on 5 matching bases. There are 15 residues in the CDR3. The V end was cut by 0 bases, the J end by 2 bases, with 10 bases between. Germline V CDR1 and CDR2: SGDLS, YYNGEE. The CDR3 sequence: CASSVVGHYTDTQYF. In DNA, the CDR3 is TGTGCCAGCAGCGTAGTTGGACACTACACAGATACGCAGTATTTT. The full variable domain, in which reference TRBV9 and TRBJ2-3 provide the parts outside the CDR3, is DSGVTQTPKHLITATGQRVTLRCSPRSGDLSVYWYQQSLDQGLQFLIQYYNGEERAKGNILERFSAQQFPDLHSELNLSSLELGDSALYFCASSVVGHYTDTQYFGPGTRLTVL.